This T cell receptor (beta chain) was captured in a study of cytomegalovirus exposure and HLA in healthy donors. With V trimmed by 1 base and J by 1 base, 3 bases remained unmatched. Germline CDR1 reads MGHRA; CDR2 reads YSYEKL. The CDR3 runs 17 residues. TCRdb's copy holds only in-frame clones and misses some; the assay was immunoSEQ multiplex PCR. Here the sample spans some 150,000 clones, more than 70% being singletons. The TCR was taken from a man aged 18 to 29 in good health and CMV-seronegative. The sample was PBMCs. The genes are TRBV4-1 and TRBJ2-2, with TRBD2 matching 10 bases. This CDR3 reads CASSQVRTSGNTGELFF. DNA of the CDR3: TGCGCCAGCAGCCAAGTTCGGACTAGCGGGAACACCGGGGAGCTGTTTTTT.